A single sample is the source of the 9 T cell receptor beta chains below, sequenced in a study of T cell responses to AZD1222 COVID-19 vaccine (dated by TCRdb to about 2021). The method behind the library was the immunoSEQ multiplex PCR assay. Imported from immuneACCESS, the table was reduced by TCRdb to in-frame sequences with V and J called. These copies leave out some clones; in studies compared against another copy, an unresolved V gene accounts for under half, and the cause of the remainder is not known. In this sample the table shows some 150,000 clones, about 90% of which occur a single time. The ten largest clones take up around 5.5% of the sample. What this sample's time point label stands for: baseline before first vaccination. Material: peripheral blood, obtained on day 0 of AZD1222 vaccination. These receptors originate from an adult in good health.

The rearrangement links TRBV7-3 to TRBJ2-3; D may be TRBD1 (5 bases). Germline V gene data show CDR1 as SGHTA and CDR2 as FQGTGA. V was clipped by 3 bases and J by 0 bases, with 7 bases between them. This CDR3 is built from 14 residues. Written as DNA, the CDR3 is TGTGCCAGCAGCTTTAAGGGGAGCACAGATACGCAGTATTTT. It specifies CASSFKGSTDTQYF.

This CDR3 is CATSRDLGGAIHEQYF. CDR3 DNA sequence: TGTGCCACCAGCAGAGATCTGGGGGGCGCGATCCACGAGCAGTACTTC. The genes are TRBV15 and TRBJ2-7; D could derive from TRBD1 or TRBD2 (6 bases each). The CDR3 consists of 16 residues. Germline V gives CDR1 LNHNV, CDR2 YYDKDF (reference sequence). V gave up 0 bases and J gave up 5 bases, with 17 bases separating them.

The rearrangement uses TRBV7-9 and TRBJ1-1, with a possible D match to TRBD1 (5 bases). V was pared by 10 bases and J by 1 base, with 13 bases between. Per the germline V gene, CDR1 is SEHNR and CDR2 is FQNEAQ (reference sequence). This CDR3 region has 13 residues. The CDR3: CAIPLRANTEAFF. The CDR3 nucleotides read TGTGCCATCCCCCTCAGGGCGAACACTGAAGCTTTCTTT.

This chain connects TRBV27 to TRBJ2-1, with D unresolved. This CDR3 comprises 11 residues. In germline, CDR1 is MNHEY, CDR2 SMNVEV (reference sequence). Between the trimmed V and J ends, which lost 10 bases and 5 bases, there was a span of 9 bases. CDR3 region: CATSLDNEQFF. The CDR3 region has the DNA TGTGCCACCTCGCTGGACAATGAGCAGTTCTTC.

J is TRBJ1-5 and V is TRBV28, with TRBD1 identical over 7 bases. Germline loops: CDR1 MDHEN, CDR2 SYDVKM. V shed 3 bases, J shed 7 bases, and the junction held 3 bases outside the gene matches. This CDR3 has 13 amino acids. CDR3 amino acids: CASSLTGPQPQHF. As DNA, the CDR3 is TGTGCCAGCAGTTTGACAGGGCCCCAGCCCCAGCATTTT. The full variable domain, with the rest looked up from reference TRBV28 and TRBJ1-5, is DVKVTQSSRYLVKRTGEKVFLECVQDMDHENMFWYRQDPGLGLRLIYFSYDVKMKEKGDIPEGYSVSREKKERFSLILESASTNQTSMYLCASSLTGPQPQHFGDGTRLSIL.

V usage is TRBV27 and J usage is TRBJ1-6; D gene unclear. CDR1 and CDR2 from the germline V gene are MNHEY and SMNVEV (reference sequence). CDR3 size: 16 residues. The V gene lost 1 base and the J gene lost 0 bases, with 7 bases spanning the gap. CDR3 protein: CASSLYPSSYNSPLHF. The CDR3 region has the DNA TGTGCCAGCAGTTTATACCCCAGCTCCTATAATTCACCCCTCCACTTT.

The chain's CDR3 is CASSLSGGSNQPQHF. The DNA of the CDR3 is TGTGCCAGCAGCTTATCAGGGGGGAGCAATCAGCCCCAGCATTTT. The rearrangement uses TRBV7-9 and TRBJ1-5, with 7 bases identical to TRBD1. With V trimmed by 2 bases and J by 1 base, 2 bases remained unmatched. There are 15 residues in the CDR3. From germline, CDR1 is SEHNR and CDR2 FQNEAQ (reference sequence).

This clone was seen just once. The chain combines TRBV2 with TRBJ2-3; weak D call: TRBD2 (7 bases). In germline, CDR1 is SNHLY, CDR2 FYNNEI. V lost 8 bases, J lost 6 bases, and 15 bases lay in between. There are 13 residues in the CDR3. Here the CDR3 reads CASGGGRADTQYF. CDR3 DNA: TGTGCCAGCGGGGGGGGCCGAGCGGATACGCAGTATTTT.

V and J are TRBV7-9 and TRBJ1-1; the D gene is possibly TRBD1 (6 bases). The CDR3 length is 14 residues. With 7 bases removed from V and 3 bases from J, the gap between germline ends came to 15 bases. Germline-derived CDR1 and CDR2 are SEHNR and FQNEAQ (reference sequence). The CDR3 loop reads CASTIRGEDTEAFF. CDR3 sequence (DNA): TGTGCCAGCACGATAAGGGGGGAAGACACTGAAGCTTTCTTT.